These T cell receptor beta chains were read from a single sample in a study of blood T cells in healthy people across ages. TCRdb analysed the 5' RACE reads with MiXCR anew, one entry per CDR3 protein. The sample lists about 1.6 million distinct CDR3 sequences, about 31% seen once, with over 9% in the top ten. The material sequenced was blood. These receptors all stem from a woman in her twenties or thirties in good health. Both conserved end residues are part of each CDR3. D genes are given only for firm matches. Some rows mark clone size as missing; the rest say once, few, many or name a class of expanded clone.

>TRBJ2-7|-|TRBV10-3|TRBD2
CAISGTSGKAYEQYF
TGTGCCATCAGTGGGACTAGCGGGAAGGCCTACGAGCAGTACTTC
>TRBJ2-3|-|TRBV3-1|TRBD2
CASSPGLNLYF
TGTGCCAGCAGTCCGGGACTAAATCTGTATTTT
>TRBJ1-1|few|TRBV10-3|-
CAISERGDAEAFF
TGTGCCATCAGTGAGCGGGGGGATGCTGAAGCTTTCTTT
>TRBJ2-3|-|TRBV20-1|TRBD1
CSATLGQGANTQYF
TGCAGTGCTACTCTTGGACAGGGAGCGAATACGCAGTATTTT
>TRBJ2-5|few|TRBV6-1|-
CATTKQIQETQYF
TGTGCCACTACCAAACAGATACAAGAGACCCAGTACTTC
>TRBJ2-3|few|TRBV3-1|TRBD2
CASSSRTSGAQDTQYF
TGTGCCAGCAGCTCCCGGACTAGCGGGGCCCAGGATACGCAGTATTTT
>TRBJ2-2|-|TRBV5-1|TRBD1
CASRSVQGITNTGELFF
TGCGCCAGCAGATCTGTACAGGGGATAACAAACACCGGGGAGCTGTTTTTT
>TRBJ2-7|-|TRBV6-1|-
CASSARREREQYF
TGTGCCAGCAGCGCGAGGAGAGAACGCGAGCAGTACTTC
>TRBJ2-3|-|TRBV7-3|TRBD2
CASSPMVAGGTDTQYF
TGTGCCAGCAGCCCCATGGTAGCGGGTGGTACAGATACGCAGTATTTT
>TRBJ1-5|-|TRBV27|TRBD1
CASSFTGGPQPQHF
TGTGCCAGCAGTTTCACAGGGGGCCCTCAGCCCCAGCATTTT
>TRBJ2-3|few|TRBV6-1|-
CASSEAMATQYF
TGTGCCAGCAGTGAAGCCATGGCGACGCAGTATTTT
>TRBJ2-5|few|TRBV7-3|TRBD1
CASSPRQGKQETQYF
TGTGCCAGCAGCCCAAGACAGGGAAAACAAGAGACCCAGTACTTC
>TRBJ1-2|-|TRBV11-2|-
CASRPIMRRQGSYGYTF
TGTGCCAGCAGGCCGATAATGCGGCGACAAGGAAGCTATGGCTACACCTTC
>TRBJ2-1|-|TRBV2|-
CAAARREEQFF
TGTGCCGCAGCGCGACGGGAGGAGCAGTTCTTC
>TRBJ2-7|-|TRBV20-1|TRBD2
CSARDPTSGGVFYEQYF
TGCAGTGCTAGAGATCCGACTAGCGGGGGGGTATTCTACGAGCAGTACTTC
>TRBJ1-2|few|TRBV30|-
CAWSETGNYGYTF
TGTGCCTGGAGTGAGACCGGGAACTATGGCTACACCTTC
>TRBJ1-2|many|TRBV5-5|-
CASSLVEDGRDGYTF
TGTGCCAGCAGCTTGGTAGAGGACGGACGGGATGGCTACACCTTC
>TRBJ2-3|many|TRBV6-2/TRBV6-3|-
CASSQSGSTDTQYF
TGTGCCAGCAGCCAGAGCGGCTCCACGGATACGCAGTATTTT
>TRBJ1-2|-|TRBV2|TRBD1
CASSEQGAFVYGYTF
TGTGCCAGCAGTGAACAGGGGGCTTTTGTCTATGGCTACACCTTC
>TRBJ2-3|-|TRBV20-1|TRBD2
CSPLGGRNTDMQYF
TGCAGTCCCCTCGGCGGGAGAAACACAGATATGCAGTATTTT
>TRBJ2-1|many|TRBV7-3|TRBD1
CASSLDRGDEQFF
TGTGCCAGCAGCTTGGACAGGGGCGATGAGCAGTTCTTC
>TRBJ2-7|-|TRBV7-2|TRBD1
CTSRPITGASAYEQYF
TGTACCAGCAGGCCTATTACAGGGGCGAGCGCCTACGAGCAGTACTTC
>TRBJ1-1|few|TRBV27|-
CASGSSEIAAFF
TGTGCCAGCGGGTCGTCGGAAATCGCAGCTTTCTTT
>TRBJ2-7|-|TRBV4-1|-
CASSHPPGDTLYEQYF
TGCGCCAGCAGCCATCCTCCGGGGGACACACTCTACGAGCAGTACTTC
>TRBJ2-1|-|TRBV12-5|TRBD2
CASGLVGGGAQYNEQFF
TGTGCTAGTGGTTTGGTTGGCGGGGGGGCACAGTACAATGAGCAGTTCTTC
>TRBJ2-1|few|TRBV10-3|-
CAISESVPYEQFF
TGTGCCATCAGTGAGTCTGTACCTTACGAGCAGTTCTTC
>TRBJ2-3|-|TRBV7-3|TRBD2
CASAGLAGGSTETQYF
TGTGCCAGTGCCGGACTAGCGGGGGGTAGCACAGAAACGCAGTATTTT
>TRBJ1-2|few|TRBV7-3|TRBD1
CASSPTGQAGHGYTF
TGTGCCAGCAGCCCAACGGGACAGGCGGGTCATGGCTACACCTTC
>TRBJ2-3|many|TRBV4-1|-
CASSHLWASTDTQYF
TGCGCCAGCAGCCATCTCTGGGCCAGCACAGATACGCAGTATTTT
>TRBJ1-4|-|TRBV18|TRBD1
CASSPGTGGTTNEKLFF
TGTGCCAGCTCACCAGGGACAGGGGGGACGACTAATGAAAAACTGTTTTTT
>TRBJ2-3|few|TRBV2|-
CASSATRTDTQYF
TGTGCCAGCAGTGCAACTAGGACAGATACGCAGTATTTT
>TRBJ1-1|few|TRBV6-1|-
CASSEGGWRVATEAFF
TGTGCCAGCAGTGAAGGAGGATGGAGGGTCGCCACTGAAGCTTTCTTT
>TRBJ1-4|-|TRBV15|-
CAISGRMGTTNEKLFF
TGTGCCATCAGCGGAAGGATGGGAACAACTAATGAAAAACTGTTTTTT
>TRBJ1-1|-|TRBV29-1|TRBD1
CSVAGGTHAEAFF
TGCAGCGTTGCAGGGGGTACGCACGCTGAAGCTTTCTTT
>TRBJ2-7|-|TRBV6-5|TRBD2
CASSKGLAGFYEQYF
TGTGCCAGCAGTAAGGGACTAGCGGGATTCTACGAGCAGTACTTC
>TRBJ2-5|few|TRBV2|TRBD1
CASRATGGQYF
TGTGCCAGCAGGGCCACAGGGGGTCAGTACTTC
>TRBJ1-2|few|TRBV15|TRBD1
CATSSGQGYGYTF
TGTGCCACCAGCAGCGGACAGGGGTATGGCTACACCTTC
>TRBJ2-1|once|TRBV27|-
CASNSRGAYNEQFF
TGTGCCAGCAATAGCAGGGGGGCCTACAATGAGCAGTTCTTC
>TRBJ2-1|-|TRBV9|TRBD2
CASSVAGGRTNYNEQFF
TGTGCCAGCAGCGTAGCTGGCGGGAGAACTAACTACAATGAGCAGTTCTTC
>TRBJ2-1|-|TRBV27|TRBD2
CASTTELAKGYNEQFF
TGTGCCAGCACCACCGAACTAGCGAAGGGCTACAATGAGCAGTTCTTC
>TRBJ1-2|few|TRBV5-1|-
CASSLNGKDYGYTF
TGCGCCAGCAGCTTGAATGGGAAAGACTATGGCTACACCTTC
>TRBJ2-7|-|TRBV4-2|TRBD1
CASSPGDRDHEQYF
TGTGCCAGCAGCCCTGGGGACAGGGACCACGAGCAGTACTTC
>TRBJ2-3|-|TRBV6-1|TRBD1
CASSEWGRGPDTQYF
TGTGCCAGCAGTGAATGGGGCAGGGGGCCCGATACGCAGTATTTT
>TRBJ1-5|-|TRBV21-1|-
CASSKNGEGSGNQPPHF
TGTGCCAGCAGCAAGAACGGGGAGGGAAGCGGCAATCAGCCCCCGCATTTT
>TRBJ1-1|-|TRBV20-1|-
CSASAGVNTEAFF
TGCAGTGCTAGCGCAGGGGTGAACACTGAAGCTTTCTTT
>TRBJ1-4|-|TRBV29-1|-
CSVSGNPTNEKLFF
TGCAGCGTTAGTGGCAATCCAACTAATGAAAAACTGTTTTTT
>TRBJ1-5|-|TRBV5-8|-
CASSGGLKNQPQHF
TGTGCCAGCAGCGGGGGACTGAAGAATCAGCCCCAGCATTTT
>TRBJ1-1|-|TRBV6-6|-
CASRISRGTEAFF
TGTGCCAGCAGGATATCTAGGGGCACTGAAGCTTTCTTT
>TRBJ1-2|-|TRBV4-1|-
CASSLGQQNSWGYTF
TGCGCCAGCAGCCTAGGACAGCAAAATTCGTGGGGCTACACCTTC